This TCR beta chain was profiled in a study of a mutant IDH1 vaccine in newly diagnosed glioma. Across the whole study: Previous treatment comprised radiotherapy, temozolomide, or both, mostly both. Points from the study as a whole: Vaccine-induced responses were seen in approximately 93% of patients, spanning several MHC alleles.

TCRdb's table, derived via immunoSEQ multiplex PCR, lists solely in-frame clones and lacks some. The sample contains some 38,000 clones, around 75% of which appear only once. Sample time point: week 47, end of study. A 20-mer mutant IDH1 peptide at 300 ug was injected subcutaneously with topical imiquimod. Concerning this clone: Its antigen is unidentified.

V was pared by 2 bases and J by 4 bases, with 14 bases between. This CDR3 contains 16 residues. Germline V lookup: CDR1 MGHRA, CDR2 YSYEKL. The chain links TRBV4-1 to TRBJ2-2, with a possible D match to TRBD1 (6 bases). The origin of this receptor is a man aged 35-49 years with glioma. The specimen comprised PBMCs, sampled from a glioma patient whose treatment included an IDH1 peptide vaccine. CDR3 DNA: TGCGCCAGCAGCCAACTGGGCAGGGGAGTCACCGGGGAGCTGTTTTTT. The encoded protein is CASSQLGRGVTGELFF.